Included here is one T cell receptor (beta chain) sequence, with context. Its antigen is still unknown. One end of the junction varies from germline; a read error may be responsible. This sample was taken from a study of cytomegalovirus exposure and HLA in healthy donors (dated by TCRdb to 2016 to 2017). The study in broad terms: According to an earlier analysis of several hundred of the donors, about 180 million T cells yielded roughly 110 million unique TCR beta sequences and around 280 Gb of sequence data. An early release that covered some 630 HLA-typed donors contained approximately 290 gigabases of sequencing data and 75 million to 100 million unique TCR sequences. Of the roughly 420 genotyped donors, 80% to 90% were placed in the genetic ancestry cluster associated with self-reported Caucasian donors. The study was designed to test whether signatures of past pathogen exposure could be identified by cataloging public T cell receptors. The study profiled the T cell repertoires of some 610 subjects by immunosequencing and related them to cytomegalovirus serostatus. In addition to the first cohort of about 650 subjects, a separate validation cohort of over 90 different subjects was used. To predict cytomegalovirus infection status, the study combined high-throughput TCR immunosequencing, statistical association of individual TCRs with disease status, and machine learning. In a later analysis, previously published TCR beta repertoires from 550 to 700 donors were re-analyzed and high-resolution HLA genotyping was added so that TCR occurrence patterns could be studied. The later analysis used no new phenotypic data to find candidate immune exposures, relying instead on TCR beta sequences and their occurrence across donors. In an earlier analysis of a few hundred of the donors, high-throughput TCR beta sequencing was used to judge whether each TCR beta V gene segment behaved as functional or pseudogenic. Donor age, sex, ethnicity and CMV serostatus were collected together with the repertoire data. In a later genetic analysis, genome-wide SNP genotypes for 398 of the 666 donors were used, and that subset was treated as a discovery cohort. All discovery cohort repertoires had been generated on a single sequencing platform. HLA typing included class I and class II loci at four-digit resolution. Typing coverage varied by locus: about 620-630 donors for A, B, C, DRB1 and DQB1; around 560 for DQA1; some 610 for DPA1; 450 to 480 for DPB1. Because of strong linkage in the cohort, five DR-DQ haplotypes were treated as single units for association and clustering. Among about 410 genotyped donors of the cohort, an average of roughly 230,000 unique TCR beta nucleotide sequences was sequenced per donor, of which roughly 18% were non-productive. Findings and caveats that apply to the study as a whole: While some public TCRs were present in many individuals, most TCR sequences turned up only very rarely across donors. Compared with the 666-donor mean, donors in an Asian-associated ancestry cluster had fewer N-insertions in productive TCRs, according to a later genetic analysis. A further reported finding was that TCR beta sequences accurately predicted the HLA-A and HLA-B alleles for most subjects in the first cohort. A later genetic analysis associated a missense DCLRE1C variant with V-gene and J-gene trimming of TCR beta chains, and an independent cohort replicated the association. Because the 87-base-pair reads could not distinguish some IMGT-functional V segments, including TRBV6-2 and TRBV6-3, those segments were excluded. Seventeen rarely observed V segments, including chromosome 9 orphons, were excluded from the earlier analysis of approximately 500 of the donors because counts were too low. Several of the top co-occurrence clusters appeared to be linked to parvovirus B19, influenza, CMV and Epstein-Barr virus, according to a later analysis. Sequencing depth was assumed to be roughly uniform across donors in the presence/absence analyses, though that assumption may not hold. Only TCR beta chains were sequenced in this cohort, and the absence of alpha or paired-chain data limited detectable features. A cluster of highly shared sequence variants was judged likely to represent a technical artifact of the sequencing pipeline. Immune exposure information for the cohort was limited to CMV serostatus. In the study, approximately 160 TCR beta chains were listed as associated with cytomegalovirus. Compared with equally common non-associated chains, HLA-associated TCR beta chains in a later analysis were more clonally expanded and had lower generation probabilities. When HLA alleles, especially DR and DQ, strongly co-occurred, TCR associations were difficult to assign to individual alleles. In a later analysis, TCR association rates were found to vary across HLA loci, with the most associated TCRs seen for DRB1 alleles and the fewest for HLA-C alleles. In an earlier analysis of more than 450 of the donors, most TCR beta V segments were observed in productive rearrangements about 87% or about 30% of the time, broadly matching IMGT annotations. In a later analysis, most CMV-associated TCR beta chains were found to appear HLA-restricted, with HLA associations seemingly driven largely by CMV exposure. In vitro tests confirmed that three of the cytomegalovirus-associated TCR beta chains recognize cytomegalovirus antigens. At a false discovery rate of 0.05, a later analysis linked 15,000 to 20,000 TCR beta sequences to specific HLA alleles. The classifier was reported to diagnose cytomegalovirus status with high specificity and sensitivity in both the original cohort and the validation cohort. Correlated functional status among segregating V segments might reflect linkage disequilibrium, but an unknown experimental factor could not be ruled out. HLA typing was unavailable for some donors at each locus, so association tests used only the typed subset. The authors suggested that the approach could potentially be generalized to other disease states and immunological phenotypes.

Libraries were prepared through the immunoSEQ multiplex PCR assay. For the multiplex PCR, a mixture combining 60 forward primers for TCR Vbeta segments and 13 reverse primers for TCR Jbeta segments was used. Amplification of the CDR3 region of rearranged TCR beta genes was performed with a multiplex PCR assay on genomic DNA. Amplified TCR beta libraries were sequenced as 87-base-pair reads on the Illumina HiSeq System. The study's own analysis went as follows. A later analysis tallied around 87 million unique TCR beta chains across the approximately 670 repertoires, and some 10 million of those chains were shared by two or more donors. To remove PCR and sequencing errors, raw reads were error-corrected and collapsed into unique sequences using a nearest-neighbor algorithm that merged closely related sequences. V, D and J gene segments were assigned by aligning CDR3 sequences to IMGT reference sequences. For a sequence to be retained, a match of at least six nucleotides was required to both a V gene segment and a J gene segment. Rearrangements were called productive when the CDR3 lacked stop codons and stayed in frame with V and J; all others were non-productive. CDR3 was defined by IMGT convention, running from the second conserved V-encoded cysteine to the conserved J-encoded phenylalanine. Sequences without an unambiguous match to a single V gene segment were excluded from the earlier analysis of a few hundred of the donors. In an earlier analysis of around 590 of the donors, a V segment was called functional when productive rearrangements were above 56.7%, and segregating when the standard deviation between donors exceeded 5%. To diagnose cytomegalovirus status from the catalog of TCR beta chain sequences, a statistical classification framework was built. A later analysis assigned V and J genes by comparing TCR nucleotide sequences with IMGT/GENE-DB human TR gene sequences. Using the TCRdist pipeline, a later analysis assigned CDR3 sequences along with most-parsimonious VDJ recombination scenarios. A later analysis defined each TCR beta chain by its CDR3 amino acid sequence plus V-gene family, and excluded reads lacking a unique V-gene family. In a later analysis, approximately 590 highly shared, low-generation-probability nucleotide sequences were removed to address suspected cross-contamination and a sequencing artifact. In a later analysis, a clonal expansion index for each public chain was calculated from normalized within-repertoire ranks of inferred template counts. In a later analysis, generation probabilities were computed with a VDJ recombination model fitted to out-of-frame rearrangements, and the resulting probabilities were checked against IGoR. A later analysis scored TCR-TCR, TCR-HLA and TCR-CMV co-occurrence with hypergeometric tests, applying a repertoire-size bias correction to TCR pairs. A later analysis estimated false discovery rates by permuting HLA or CMV assignments 20 times. In a later analysis, co-occurring TCRs were grouped with DBSCAN, and TCRdist sequence similarity was added when clustering was performed within HLA-allele-positive subsets. Repertoires with fewer than 30,000 or more than 120,000 public chains, plus five repertoires with anomalous nucleotide sharing, were excluded from co-occurrence clustering. Not all clones reach the TCRdb copy of this immuneACCESS table, which keeps in-frame sequences only. Checked studies attribute under half of the gap to unresolved V genes and leave the rest unexplained. The V and J calls and clone size were taken over from that table, and D and trimming were inferred from the DNA. The sample data list roughly 150,000 clones, and roughly 79% of these were observed just once. The ten top clones hold about 1.4% of the sample.

The cysteine opens and the phenylalanine closes a CDR3 of 19 amino acids. The entry retains the CDR3 DNA only, 57 bases that are in frame from base 1. The CDR1 and CDR2 encoded by the germline V gene (reference sequence) are SEHNR and FQNEAQ. The cohort comprised fewer than 750 healthy bone marrow donors. All cohort members were sampled while nominally healthy, although unrecorded immune exposures were likely present. The donor tested CMV seronegative and was one of the 352 seronegative cohort members. Every donor gave a peripheral blood sample, and the peripheral blood mononuclear cells from that sample were used for TCR beta sequencing. Genomic DNA was extracted from the blood cell samples with the Qiagen DNeasy Blood Extraction Kit.

The chain is encoded by TRBV7-9 joined to TRBJ2-3; TRBD1 agrees with 7 junctional bases. The sequence derives from a middle-aged man in good health and CMV-seronegative. Sequenced: PBMCs. The CDR3 in this case is CSSSLGRLQGPGSTDTQYF. The nucleotide sequence reads TGTTCCAGCAGCTTAGGTCGGTTACAGGGGCCCGGAAGCACAGATACGCAGTATTTT. Extended through the reference TRBV7-9 and TRBJ2-3 proteins, this CDR3 yields the full variable domain: DTGVSQNPRHKITKRGQNVTFRCDPISEHNRLYWYRQTLGQGPEFLTYFQNEAQLEKSRLLSDRFSAERPKGSFSTLEIQRTEQGDSAMYLCSSSLGRLQGPGSTDTQYFGPGTRLTVL.